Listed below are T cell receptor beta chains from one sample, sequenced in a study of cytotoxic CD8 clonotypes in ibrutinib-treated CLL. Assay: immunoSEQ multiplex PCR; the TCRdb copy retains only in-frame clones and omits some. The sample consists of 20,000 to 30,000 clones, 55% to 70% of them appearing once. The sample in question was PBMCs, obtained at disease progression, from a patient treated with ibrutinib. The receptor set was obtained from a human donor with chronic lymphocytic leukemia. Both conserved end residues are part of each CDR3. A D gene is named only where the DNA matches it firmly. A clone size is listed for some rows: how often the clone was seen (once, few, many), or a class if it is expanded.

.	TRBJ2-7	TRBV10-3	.	CAISDRYEQYF	TGTGCCATCAGCGACAGGTACGAGCAGTACTTC
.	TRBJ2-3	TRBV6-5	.	CASRRGVAADTQYF	TGTGCCAGCAGAAGGGGAGTAGCCGCAGATACGCAGTATTTT
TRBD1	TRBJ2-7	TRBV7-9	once	CASSPSQDRVHEQYF	TGTGCCAGCAGCCCCTCCCAGGACAGGGTCCACGAGCAGTACTTC
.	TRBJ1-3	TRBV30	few	CASTVSGNTIYF	TGTGCCTCTACTGTCTCTGGAAACACCATATATTTT
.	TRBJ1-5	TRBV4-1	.	CASSQERGQPQHF	TGCGCCAGCAGCCAAGAACGGGGTCAGCCCCAGCATTTT
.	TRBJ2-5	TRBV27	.	CASSFGAGTQYF	TGTGCCAGCAGTTTTGGTGCGGGGACCCAGTACTTC
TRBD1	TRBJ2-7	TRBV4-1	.	CASSLAGQGYEQYF	TGCGCCAGCAGCTTGGCAGGACAGGGCTACGAGCAGTACTTC
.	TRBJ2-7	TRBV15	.	CATSREGGSPSVEQYF	TGTGCCACCAGCAGAGAAGGAGGGTCTCCCAGTGTGGAGCAGTACTTC
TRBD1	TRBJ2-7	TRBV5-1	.	CASSSFSDRDEQYF	TGCGCCAGCAGCTCTTTCTCAGACAGGGACGAGCAGTACTTC
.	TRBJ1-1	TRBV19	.	CASSINRNTEAFF	TGTGCCAGTAGTATCAACAGGAACACTGAAGCTTTCTTT
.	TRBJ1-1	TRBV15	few	CATSGHRVPTEAFF	TGTGCCACCAGCGGCCACAGGGTTCCCACTGAAGCTTTCTTT
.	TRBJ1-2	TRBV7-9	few	CASTHRDNYGYTF	TGTGCCAGCACCCATCGGGATAACTATGGCTACACCTTC
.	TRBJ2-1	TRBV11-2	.	CASSFNLGEQFF	TGTGCCAGCAGCTTTAACCTGGGGGAGCAGTTCTTC
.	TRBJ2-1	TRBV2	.	CASSENYNEQFF	TGTGCCAGCAGTGAGAACTACAATGAGCAGTTCTTC
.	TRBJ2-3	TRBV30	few	CAWSLVGGQQYF	TGTGCCTGGAGTCTGGTCGGGGGTCAGCAGTATTTT
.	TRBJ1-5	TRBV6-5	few	CASSFQSYQPQHF	TGTGCCAGCAGTTTTCAATCCTATCAGCCCCAGCATTTT
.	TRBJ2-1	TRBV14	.	CASSQGAWGFYNEQFF	TGTGCCAGCAGCCAAGGAGCGTGGGGGTTCTACAATGAGCAGTTCTTC
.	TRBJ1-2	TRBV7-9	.	CASSSQGKGGYTF	TGTGCCAGCAGCTCTCAGGGGAAAGGTGGCTACACCTTC
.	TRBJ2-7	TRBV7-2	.	CASSPQQGKENEQYF	TGTGCCAGCAGCCCGCAGCAGGGAAAAGAAAACGAGCAGTACTTC
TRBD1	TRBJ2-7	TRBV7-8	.	CASSFDRGEQYF	TGTGCCAGCAGCTTCGACAGGGGCGAGCAGTACTTC
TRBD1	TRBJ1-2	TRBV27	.	CASSSDRGNYGYTF	TGTGCCAGCAGTTCGGACAGGGGTAACTATGGCTACACCTTC
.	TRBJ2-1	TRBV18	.	CASSPAGDNEQFF	TGTGCCAGCTCACCGGCTGGGGACAATGAGCAGTTCTTC
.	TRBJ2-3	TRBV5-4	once	CASSTHRASTDTQYF	TGTGCCAGCAGCACACACAGGGCTAGCACAGATACGCAGTATTTT
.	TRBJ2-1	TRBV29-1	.	CSVEAVYNEQFF	TGCAGCGTTGAAGCAGTCTACAATGAGCAGTTCTTC
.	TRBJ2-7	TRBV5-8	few	CASSLRDDYEQYF	TGTGCCAGCAGCTTGAGGGACGACTACGAGCAGTACTTC
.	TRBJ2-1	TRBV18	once	CASSPGQVYNEQFF	TGTGCCAGCTCTCCCGGTCAGGTCTACAATGAGCAGTTCTTC
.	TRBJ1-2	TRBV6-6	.	CASGVGANYGYTF	TGTGCCAGCGGAGTGGGGGCTAACTATGGCTACACCTTC
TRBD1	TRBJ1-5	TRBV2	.	CASLDREGQPQHF	TGTGCCAGCCTGGACAGGGAGGGACAGCCCCAGCATTTT
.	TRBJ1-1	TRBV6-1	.	CASSRVWAEAFF	TGTGCCAGCAGCAGGGTCTGGGCTGAAGCTTTCTTT
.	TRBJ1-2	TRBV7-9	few	CASSLDRSEVIYGYTF	TGTGCCAGCAGCTTAGACAGGAGTGAGGTCATCTATGGCTACACCTTC
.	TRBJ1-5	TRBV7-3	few	CASSSRLDRPSNQPQHF	TGTGCCAGCAGCTCCCGATTGGACAGACCTAGCAATCAGCCCCAGCATTTT
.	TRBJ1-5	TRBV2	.	CASSEAGLGQPQHF	TGTGCCAGCAGTGAAGCGGGACTAGGTCAGCCCCAGCATTTT
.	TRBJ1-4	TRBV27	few	CASKTRDGANEKLFF	TGTGCCAGCAAGACGAGGGATGGGGCTAATGAAAAACTGTTTTTT
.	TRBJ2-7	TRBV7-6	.	CASSLEESLHSYEQYF	TGTGCCAGCAGCTTAGAGGAGAGCCTCCACTCCTACGAGCAGTACTTC
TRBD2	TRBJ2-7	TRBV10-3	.	CAISPTSGGPYEQYF	TGTGCCATCAGCCCCACTAGCGGGGGGCCCTACGAGCAGTACTTC
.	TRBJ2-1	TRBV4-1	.	CASSQALDSNEQFF	TGCGCCAGCAGCCAAGCTCTTGACAGCAATGAGCAGTTCTTC
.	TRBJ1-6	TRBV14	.	CASSQPYGPSDSPLHF	TGTGCCAGCAGCCAACCCTACGGACCCTCCGATTCACCCCTCCACTTT
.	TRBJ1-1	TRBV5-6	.	CASSLNKAWRTEAFF	TGTGCCAGCAGCTTGAATAAAGCCTGGAGGACCGAAGCTTTCTTT
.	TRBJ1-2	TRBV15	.	CATSRDWQGGGYTF	TGTGCCACCAGCAGAGATTGGCAGGGAGGTGGCTACACCTTC
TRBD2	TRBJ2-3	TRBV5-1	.	CASSFSGGDSTDTQYF	TGCGCCAGCAGCTTTAGCGGGGGGGATAGCACAGATACGCAGTATTTT
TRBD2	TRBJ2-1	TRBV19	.	CASSSGGPNNEQFF	TGTGCCAGTTCAAGCGGGGGGCCGAACAATGAGCAGTTCTTC
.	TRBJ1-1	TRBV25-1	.	CASSEHGQYTEAFF	TGTGCCAGCAGTGAACACGGACAGTACACTGAAGCTTTCTTT
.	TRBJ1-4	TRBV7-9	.	CASSPTGSPNEKLFF	TGTGCCAGCAGCCCAACAGGGTCCCCTAATGAAAAACTGTTTTTT
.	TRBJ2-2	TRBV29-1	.	CSVLPDSNTGELFF	TGCAGCGTTCTCCCCGACTCGAACACCGGGGAGCTGTTTTTT
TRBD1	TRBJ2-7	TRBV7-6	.	CASSLLGQGDEQYF	TGTGCCAGCTCCCTCCTAGGACAGGGTGACGAGCAGTACTTC
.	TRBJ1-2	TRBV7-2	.	CASSLEGAYGYTF	TGTGCCAGCAGCTTAGAAGGGGCCTATGGCTACACCTTC
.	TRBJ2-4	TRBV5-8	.	CASSLQYF	TGTGCCAGCAGCCTTCAGTACTTC
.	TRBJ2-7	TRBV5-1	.	CASSFGGASEQYF	TGCGCCAGCAGCTTTGGGGGGGCCTCCGAGCAGTACTTC